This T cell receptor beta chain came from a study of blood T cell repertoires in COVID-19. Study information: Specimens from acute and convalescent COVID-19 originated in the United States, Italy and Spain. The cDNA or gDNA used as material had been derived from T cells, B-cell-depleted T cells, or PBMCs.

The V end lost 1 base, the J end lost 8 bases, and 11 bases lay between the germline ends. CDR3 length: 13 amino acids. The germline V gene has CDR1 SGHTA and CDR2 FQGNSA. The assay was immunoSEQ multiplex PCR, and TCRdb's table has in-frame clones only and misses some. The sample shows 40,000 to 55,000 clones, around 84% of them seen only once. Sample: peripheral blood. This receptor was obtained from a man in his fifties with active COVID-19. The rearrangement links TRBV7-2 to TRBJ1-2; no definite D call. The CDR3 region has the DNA TGTGCCAGCAGCTTAGGTACCGTTGAGGGCTACACCTTC. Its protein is CASSLGTVEGYTF.